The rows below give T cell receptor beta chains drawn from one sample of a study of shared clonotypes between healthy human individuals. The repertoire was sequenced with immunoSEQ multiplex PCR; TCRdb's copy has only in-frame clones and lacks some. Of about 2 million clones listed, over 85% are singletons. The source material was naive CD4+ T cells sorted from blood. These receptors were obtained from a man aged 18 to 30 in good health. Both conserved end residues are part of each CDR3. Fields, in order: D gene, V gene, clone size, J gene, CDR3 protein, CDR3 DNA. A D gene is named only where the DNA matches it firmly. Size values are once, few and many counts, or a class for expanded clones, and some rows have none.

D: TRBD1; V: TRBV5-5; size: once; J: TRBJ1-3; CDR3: CASSRQGSGNTIYF; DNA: TGTGCCAGCAGTCGACAGGGCTCTGGAAACACCATATATTTT
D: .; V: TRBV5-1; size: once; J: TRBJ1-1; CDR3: CASSLSGGLTEAFF; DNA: TGCGCCAGCAGCTTGAGCGGGGGGTTGACTGAAGCTTTCTTT
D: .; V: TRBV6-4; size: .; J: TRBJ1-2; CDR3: CASSYSTGMTTYGYTF; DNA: TGTGCCAGCAGTTACTCGACCGGGATGACTACCTATGGCTACACCTTC
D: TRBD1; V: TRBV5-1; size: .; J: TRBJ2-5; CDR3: CASSLAGDRRWGETQYF; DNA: TGCGCCAGCAGCTTGGCTGGGGACAGAAGGTGGGGAGAGACCCAGTACTTC
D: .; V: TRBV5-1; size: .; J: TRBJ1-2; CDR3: CASSLSPGEPYGYTF; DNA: TGCGCCAGCAGCTTGAGCCCAGGGGAACCCTATGGCTACACCTTC
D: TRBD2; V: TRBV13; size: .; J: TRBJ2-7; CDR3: CASSLSRFKASGSYEQYF; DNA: TGTGCCAGCAGCTTAAGCCGGTTTAAGGCTAGCGGGTCGTACGAGCAGTACTTC
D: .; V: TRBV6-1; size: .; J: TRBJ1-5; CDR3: CASSEEGGAQPQHF; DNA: TGTGCCAGCAGTGAAGAAGGAGGAGCTCAGCCCCAGCATTTT
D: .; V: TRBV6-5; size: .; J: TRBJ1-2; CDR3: CASSSILGSYTGYTF; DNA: TGTGCCAGCAGTTCGATCCTCGGGTCGTATACGGGCTACACCTTC
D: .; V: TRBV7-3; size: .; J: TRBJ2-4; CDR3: CASSNIGENIQYF; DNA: TGTGCCAGCAGCAATATTGGGGAAAACATTCAGTACTTC
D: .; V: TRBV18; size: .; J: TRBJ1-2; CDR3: CASSPDRNYGYTF; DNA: TGTGCCAGCTCCCCGGACAGAAACTATGGCTACACCTTC
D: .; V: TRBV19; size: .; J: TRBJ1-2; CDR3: CASRGGGAGGLDYTF; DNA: TGTGCCAGTAGGGGCGGTGGGGCCGGAGGGTTAGACTACACCTTC
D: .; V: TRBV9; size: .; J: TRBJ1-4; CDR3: CASSVSSDSWSEKLFF; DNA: TGTGCCAGCAGCGTTTCCTCGGACAGTTGGAGTGAAAAACTGTTTTTT
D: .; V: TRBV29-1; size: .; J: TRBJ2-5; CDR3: CSVGQPQETQYF; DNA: TGCAGCGTCGGACAGCCGCAAGAGACCCAGTACTTC
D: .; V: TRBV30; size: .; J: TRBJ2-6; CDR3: CAWSIASGANVLTF; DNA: TGTGCCTGGAGTATCGCCTCTGGGGCCAACGTCCTGACTTTC
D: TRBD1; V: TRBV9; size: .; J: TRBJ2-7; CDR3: CASSVGTGGNYEQYF; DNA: TGTGCCAGCAGCGTAGGGACAGGGGGGAACTACGAGCAGTACTTC
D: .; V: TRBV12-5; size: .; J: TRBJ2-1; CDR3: CASGFRYEQFF; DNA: TGTGCTAGTGGATTTAGATATGAGCAGTTCTTC
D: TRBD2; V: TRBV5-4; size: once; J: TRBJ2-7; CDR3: CASSERGGPYEQYF; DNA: TGTGCCAGCAGCGAGCGGGGGGGCCCGTACGAGCAGTACTTC
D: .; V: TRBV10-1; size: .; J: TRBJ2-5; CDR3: CASSDRLVQETQYF; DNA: TGCGCCAGCAGTGACCGACTAGTACAAGAGACCCAGTACTTC
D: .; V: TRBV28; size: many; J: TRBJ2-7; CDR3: CATSSPGSSYEQYF; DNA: TGTGCCACCTCAAGCCCAGGGAGCTCCTACGAGCAGTACTTC
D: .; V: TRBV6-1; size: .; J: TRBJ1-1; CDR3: CASSRNGNTEAFF; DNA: TGTGCCAGCAGTCGAAATGGGAACACTGAAGCTTTCTTT
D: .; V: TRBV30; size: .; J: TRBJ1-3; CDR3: CATNAPERSTIYF; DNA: TGTGCCACTAACGCCCCAGAAAGAAGCACCATATATTTT
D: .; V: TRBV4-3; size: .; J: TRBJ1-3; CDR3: CASSQDILANTIYF; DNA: TGCGCCAGCAGCCAAGATATTCTTGCCAACACCATATATTTT
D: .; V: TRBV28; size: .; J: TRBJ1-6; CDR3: CASSSPGGSPLHF; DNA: TGTGCCAGCAGTTCCCCCGGGGGTTCACCCCTCCACTTT
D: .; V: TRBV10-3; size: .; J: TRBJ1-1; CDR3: CAISAGTANTEAFF; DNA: TGTGCCATCAGTGCCGGGACGGCGAACACTGAAGCTTTCTTT
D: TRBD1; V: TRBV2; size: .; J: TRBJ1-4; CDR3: CASRDTGAYLGKLFF; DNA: TGTGCCAGCAGAGATACAGGGGCTTATTTAGGAAAACTGTTTTTT
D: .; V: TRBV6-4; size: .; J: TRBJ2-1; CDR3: CASSDSPARSYNEQFF; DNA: TGTGCCAGCAGTGACTCACCAGCGAGGTCCTACAATGAGCAGTTCTTC
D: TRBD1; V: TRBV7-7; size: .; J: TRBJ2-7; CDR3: CASSLGQGFSYEQYF; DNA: TGTGCTAGCAGCTTAGGACAGGGATTCTCCTACGAGCAGTACTTC
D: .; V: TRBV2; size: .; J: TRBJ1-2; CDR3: CASRGDGSNYGYTF; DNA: TGTGCCAGCAGGGGGGACGGTTCTAACTATGGCTACACCTTC
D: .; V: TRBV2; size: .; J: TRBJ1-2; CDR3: CASSDTGLGYTF; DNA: TGTGCCAGCAGTGATACAGGGCTAGGCTACACCTTC
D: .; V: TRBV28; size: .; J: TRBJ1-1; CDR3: CASSGPNTEAFF; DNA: TGTGCCAGCAGCGGTCCAAACACTGAAGCTTTCTTT
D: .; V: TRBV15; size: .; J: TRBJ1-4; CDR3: CATRRATNEKLFF; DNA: TGTGCCACCAGGAGGGCAACTAATGAAAAACTGTTTTTT
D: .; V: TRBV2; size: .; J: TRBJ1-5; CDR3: CASSEERDSNQPQHF; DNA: TGTGCCAGCAGTGAAGAAAGGGATAGCAATCAGCCCCAGCATTTT
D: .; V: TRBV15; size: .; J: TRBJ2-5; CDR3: CATSSLRTPGETQYF; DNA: TGTGCCACCAGCTCCCTTCGGACCCCGGGTGAGACCCAGTACTTC
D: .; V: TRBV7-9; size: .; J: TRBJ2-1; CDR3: CASTPWGRGRDEQFF; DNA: TGTGCCAGCACCCCTTGGGGGCGGGGTAGAGATGAGCAGTTCTTC
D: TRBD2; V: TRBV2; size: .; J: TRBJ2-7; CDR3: CASSLAGGPYEQYF; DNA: TGTGCCAGCAGTTTAGCGGGGGGGCCCTACGAGCAGTACTTC
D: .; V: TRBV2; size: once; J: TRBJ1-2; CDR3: CASSEQLNYGYTF; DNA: TGTGCCAGCAGTGAACAGCTTAACTATGGCTACACCTTC
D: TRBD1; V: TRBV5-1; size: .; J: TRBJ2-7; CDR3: CASSYRGQGAYEQYF; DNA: TGCGCCAGCAGCTACCGTGGACAGGGGGCTTACGAGCAGTACTTC
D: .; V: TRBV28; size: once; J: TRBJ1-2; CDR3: CASSLQGIYGYTF; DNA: TGTGCCAGCAGTTTACAGGGAATTTATGGCTACACCTTC
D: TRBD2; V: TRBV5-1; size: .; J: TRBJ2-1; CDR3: CASSLAGLGAEQFF; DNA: TGCGCCAGCAGCTTGGCGGGACTAGGCGCTGAGCAGTTCTTC
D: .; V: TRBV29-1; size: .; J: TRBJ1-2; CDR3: CSVGGNYGYTF; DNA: TGCAGCGTTGGTGGAAACTATGGCTACACCTTC
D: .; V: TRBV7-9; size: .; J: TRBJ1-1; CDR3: CASSSQGIGTEAFF; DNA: TGTGCCAGCAGCTCGCAGGGGATTGGAACTGAAGCTTTCTTT
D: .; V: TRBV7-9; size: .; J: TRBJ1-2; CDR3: CASSQDTGNYGYTF; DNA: TGTGCCAGCAGCCAAGATACAGGGAACTATGGCTACACCTTC
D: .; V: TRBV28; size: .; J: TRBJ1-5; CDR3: CASSPDSNNQPQHF; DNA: TGTGCCAGCAGCCCTGACAGTAATAATCAGCCCCAGCATTTT
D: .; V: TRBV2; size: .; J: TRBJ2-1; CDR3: CASRQIPNEQFF; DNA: TGTGCCAGCAGGCAGATCCCCAATGAGCAGTTCTTC
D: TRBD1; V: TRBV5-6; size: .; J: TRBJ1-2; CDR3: CASRFGTVTYGYTF; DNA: TGTGCCAGCAGATTCGGGACAGTAACCTATGGCTACACCTTC